The 27 T cell receptor beta chains presented below share a single source sample, sequenced in a study of graft-versus-host responses after intestinal transplantation. The graft tissue was processed, and this released both intraepithelial and lamina propria lymphocytes. Clones were read by immunoSEQ multiplex PCR, and TCRdb kept only the in-frame ones, dropping some. The table includes around 37,000 clones, about nine tenths detected once. The starting material was ileum tissue, obtained approximately 200 days after intestinal transplant. Source of these receptors: a human patient who received an intestinal transplant, so some T cells may come from the graft donor.

The rearrangement uses TRBV28 and TRBJ2-1; a weak D match, TRBD1 (6 bases). This CDR3 has 15 amino acids. Germline CDR1 MDHEN, CDR2 SYDVKM. Deletions cut 7 bases from V and 1 base from J, with 14 bases between. The CDR3 nucleotides read TGTGCCAGCACAAGCGTGAGGGGGTCCTACAATGAGCAGTTCTTC. This gives the protein CASTSVRGSYNEQFF.

This clone showed up just a few times. The CDR3 sequence is CAIPLWAVPYGYTF. CDR3 nucleotide sequence: TGCGCCATCCCGTTATGGGCAGTGCCCTATGGCTACACCTTC. The chain links TRBV10-2 to TRBJ1-2; D is unclear. V gave up 10 bases and J gave up 4 bases, with 19 bases separating them. Germline CDR1 is WSHSY and CDR2 is SAAADI. The CDR3 contains 14 residues.

With regard to this clone: Germline and junction disagree at one end, which may indicate a read error. V usage is TRBV30 and J usage is TRBJ1-6; D is perhaps TRBD1 (6 bases). This CDR3 region has 14 residues. Germline values: CDR1 GTSNPN, CDR2 SVGIG (reference sequence). For the CDR3, the DNA is TGTGCCTGGACCCGACAGGTGTATAGTTCACCCCTCCACTTT. It codes for CAWTRQVYSSPLHF.

V is TRBV14 and J is TRBJ1-2; possible D gene TRBD1, 5 bases. This CDR3 comprises 14 residues. V lost 2 bases and J lost 8, with 15 bases in between. Germline values: CDR1 SGHDN, CDR2 FVKESK. The CDR3 bases are TGTGCCAGCAGCCAAAGTCAGGGACTTGGGGGCTACACCTTC. Translated, it gives CASSQSQGLGGYTF.

This clone was recorded only once. The V and J genes are TRBV28 and TRBJ1-2; 9 bases map to TRBD1. Germline CDR1 reads MDHEN; CDR2 reads SYDVKM. The length of the CDR3 is 13 residues. Trimming took 5 bases from V and 5 from J; bases not matched to a gene: 3. CDR3 nucleotide sequence: TGTGCCAGCAGTGTTGGGACAGGGTATGGCTACACCTTC. Amino acid sequence: CASSVGTGYGYTF.

The V call is TRBV4-1, the J call TRBJ1-1; D remains unclear. There are 16 residues in the CDR3. The V gene lost 5 bases and the J gene lost 0 bases, with 16 bases spanning the gap. The V gene's germline CDR1 is MGHRA and CDR2 YSYEKL. CDR3 in amino acids: CASSTLTTQMNTEAFF. Here the CDR3 DNA reads TGCGCCAGCAGCACCCTCACGACGCAAATGAACACTGAAGCTTTCTTT.

The J gene is TRBJ2-2, the V gene TRBV7-9, with D unresolved. The ends were cut back, 5 bases at V and 1 base at J, with 5 bases in the middle. There are 13 residues in the CDR3. Germline CDR1 SEHNR, CDR2 FQNEAQ (reference sequence). The CDR3 loop is CASSLRNTGELFF. The CDR3 region has the DNA TGTGCCAGCAGCCTAAGGAACACCGGGGAGCTGTTTTTT.

The rearrangement joins TRBV5-8 to TRBJ1-4; the D gene is possibly TRBD1 (6 bases). The germline gives CDR1 SGHTS, CDR2 YDEGEE. The CDR3 has 15 amino acids. V lost 5 bases and J lost 4, with 15 bases in between. As DNA, the CDR3 is TGTGCCAGCAGTCTTGGGGGCATAATTAATGAAAAACTGTTTTTT. Translation gives CASSLGGIINEKLFF.

The V gene is TRBV27, the J gene TRBJ2-7; D unresolved. Trimming took 2 bases from V and 4 from J, leaving 9 bases between them. The CDR3 covers 13 residues. Germline loops: CDR1 MNHEY, CDR2 SMNVEV (reference sequence). CDR3 nucleotide sequence: TGTGCCAGCAGTTTAAGTCTTTCGTACGAGCAGTACTTC. It specifies CASSLSLSYEQYF.

The chain combines TRBV18 with TRBJ2-1; D is unresolved. The germline V gene encodes CDR1 KGHSH and CDR2 LQKENI. Trimming pared 1 base from V and 7 bases from J, leaving 14 bases between. This CDR3 is built from 15 residues. Here the CDR3 DNA reads TGTGCCAGCTCACCACTGGCGACGAAGTTAAATGAGCAGTTCTTC. Protein: CASSPLATKLNEQFF.

CDR3 in DNA: TGTGCCAGCAGCTTCCGGACAGGGTCGAACACCGGGGAGCTGTTTTTT. Its translation is CASSFRTGSNTGELFF. The chain links TRBV7-6 to TRBJ2-2; TRBD1 matches at 8 bases. The J segment lost 0 bases and the V segment lost 3 bases, leaving 3 bases of the junction unmatched. The germline V gene encodes CDR1 SGHVS and CDR2 FNYEAQ. The CDR3 runs 16 residues.

The rearrangement uses TRBV5-4 and TRBJ2-3; 12 bases line up with TRBD2. From germline, CDR1 is SGHNT and CDR2 YYREEE (reference sequence). The V gene end was trimmed by 4 bases and the J gene end by 1 base; junction bases not matched to a gene: 7. The CDR3 spans 17 residues. CDR3 bases: TGTGCCAGCAGCCGAAGGACTAGCGGGATGGGCACAGATACGCAGTATTTT. This gives the protein CASSRRTSGMGTDTQYF.

CDR3 sequence (DNA): TGTGCCAGCAGTATCGCCGGGACAGGCTCCTACGAGCAGTACTTC. The encoded protein is CASSIAGTGSYEQYF. The chain couples TRBV27 to TRBJ2-7, with TRBD1 matching 8 bases. The germline gives CDR1 MNHEY, CDR2 SMNVEV (reference sequence). With V trimmed by 5 bases and J by 0 bases, 6 bases remained unmatched. There are 15 residues in the CDR3.

The chain carries TRBV14 and TRBJ1-6; D is unclear. The CDR3 is 15 amino acids. Germline V gene sequence: CDR1 SGHDN, CDR2 FVKESK. Trimming took off 1 base at V and 7 bases at J, with 11 bases between the two ends. CDR3 region: CASSQVGIGNSPLHF. CDR3 DNA: TGTGCCAGCAGCCAAGTTGGCATAGGGAATTCACCCCTCCACTTT.

The chain is built from TRBV7-3 and TRBJ2-1; 14 bases align to TRBD2. V gave up 5 bases and J gave up 3 bases; unmatched junction bases: 3. This CDR3 has 16 amino acids. Germline CDR1 SGHTA, CDR2 FQGTGA. In DNA form, the CDR3 reads TGTGCCAGCAGCGTCGGACTAGCGGGAGGCTACAATGAGCAGTTCTTC. This sequence encodes CASSVGLAGGYNEQFF.

The rearrangement uses TRBV29-1 and TRBJ2-1, with 9 bases fitting TRBD1. The CDR3 totals 16 residues. The V gene's germline CDR1 is SQVTM and CDR2 ANQGSEA. V shed 4 bases, J shed 4 bases, and the junction held 11 bases outside the gene matches. CDR3 protein: CSVGQLTGGAYNEQFF. As DNA, the CDR3 is TGCAGCGTTGGGCAACTTACAGGGGGCGCTTACAATGAGCAGTTCTTC.

This rearrangement joins TRBV5-1 to TRBJ2-2; D gene unclear. CDR1 is SGHRS, CDR2 YFSETQ, per germline. The CDR3 has 14 amino acids. The V and J ends lost 5 bases and 0 bases respectively, with 8 bases between them. CDR3 nucleotide sequence: TGCGCCAGCAGGGGCCGGCCGAACACCGGGGAGCTGTTTTTT. Residues: CASRGRPNTGELFF.

This sequence joins TRBV7-3 and TRBJ2-1; no clear D gene. The CDR3 contains 16 residues. Looked up from germline, CDR1 is SGHTA and CDR2 is FQGTGA. The V end lost 4 bases, the J end lost 5 bases, and 18 bases lay between the germline ends. The CDR3 DNA reads TGTGCCAGCAGCTCTCCCTTGAGTATCATCAACAATGAGCAGTTCTTC. It specifies CASSSPLSIINNEQFF.

The chain joins TRBV11-1 to TRBJ2-7; unclear D gene. The V gene lost 2 bases and the J gene lost 5 bases, with 7 bases spanning the gap. This CDR3 is built from 12 residues. Germline CDR1 is SGHAT and CDR2 is FQDESV (reference sequence). The CDR3 here is CASSLIPNEQYF. CDR3 DNA sequence: TGTGCCAGCAGCTTAATCCCCAACGAGCAGTACTTC.

The rearrangement links TRBV10-2 to TRBJ1-2; 12 bases are shared with TRBD1. Germline lookup yields CDR1 WSHSY and CDR2 SAAADI. The CDR3 runs 16 residues. V lost 0 bases, J lost 6 bases, and 5 bases stayed unmatched. The CDR3: CASSESKGQGANGYTF. CDR3 DNA sequence: TGCGCCAGCAGTGAGTCCAAGGGACAGGGGGCGAATGGCTACACCTTC.

The chain couples TRBV29-1 to TRBJ1-5; D gene unclear. V was shortened by 6 bases and J by 3 bases, with 12 bases between the two germline ends. This CDR3 contains 13 residues. Looked up from germline, CDR1 is SQVTM and CDR2 is ANQGSEA. The CDR3 DNA reads TGCAGCGTGGCCGGGGTGGCCAATCAGCCCCAGCATTTT. Translated, it gives CSVAGVANQPQHF.

This clone was picked up a small number of times. This chain links TRBV5-1 with TRBJ2-7, with 9 nucleotides matching TRBD1. With 3 bases clipped from V and 9 bases from J, the junction kept 7 bases outside the gene matches. The germline CDR1 and CDR2 sequences are SGHRS and YFSETQ. This CDR3 spans 13 amino acids. The CDR3 nucleotides are TGCGCCAGCAGCTCTACAGGGGGCTTGGGGCAGTACTTC. Its protein is CASSSTGGLGQYF. Variable domain in full (rest from reference TRBV5-1 and TRBJ2-7): KAGVTQTPRYLIKTRGQQVTLSCSPISGHRSVSWYQQTPGQGLQFLFEYFSETQRNKGNFPGRFSGRQFSNSRSEMNVSTLELGDSALYLCASSSTGGLGQYFGPGTRLTVT.

The sample holds one count of this clone. The chain recombines TRBV5-4 with TRBJ2-5, with D possibly TRBD2 on 6 matching bases. The CDR3 spans 16 residues. Germline values: CDR1 SGHNT, CDR2 YYREEE (reference sequence). Deletions cut 0 bases from V and 2 bases from J, with 14 bases between. CDR3 nucleotide sequence: TGTGCCAGCAGCTTGGCCGCCGTTAGCGGACAAGAGACCCAGTACTTC. Protein sequence: CASSLAAVSGQETQYF.

V and J are TRBV4-1 and TRBJ2-6; D unresolved. CDR1 and CDR2 (germline): MGHRA, YSYEKL. This CDR3 has 17 residues. V was pared by 2 bases and J by 0 bases, with 11 bases between. CDR3 nucleotides: TGCGCCAGCAGCCAATTCATTAAACCCTCTGGGGCCAACGTCCTGACTTTC. It codes for CASSQFIKPSGANVLTF.

As DNA, the CDR3 is TGTGCCAGCAGCTTAAGTAGCGGGAGTACAGATACGCAGTATTTT. This gives the protein CASSLSSGSTDTQYF. This sequence joins TRBV13 and TRBJ2-3; 9 bases line up with TRBD2. The germline CDR1 and CDR2 sequences are PRHDT and FYEKMQ (reference sequence). Losses at the gene ends were 2 bases for V and 3 bases for J; bases not matched to a gene: 3. This CDR3 spans 15 amino acids.

The chain recombines TRBV4-1 with TRBJ1-2; D may be TRBD1 (5 bases). The V end was cut by 0 bases, the J end by 14 bases, with 16 bases between. Germline V gene data show CDR1 as MGHRA and CDR2 as YSYEKL. The CDR3 sequence is 13 residues long. For the CDR3, the DNA is TGCGCCAGCAGCCAAGATGAAGCCAGGGATTGTACCTTC. Translated: CASSQDEARDCTF.

This rearrangement joins TRBV7-2 to TRBJ2-5; TRBD2 might be the D (6 bases). The CDR3 loop spans 15 amino acids. The germline V and J ends were trimmed by 5 bases and 12 bases, with 25 bases remaining between them. Germline CDR1 is SGHTA and CDR2 is FQGNSA. CDR3 sequence: CASSPTGGASLTEYF. In DNA form, the CDR3 reads TGTGCCAGCAGCCCCACTGGCGGGGCCTCCCTTACCGAGTACTTC.